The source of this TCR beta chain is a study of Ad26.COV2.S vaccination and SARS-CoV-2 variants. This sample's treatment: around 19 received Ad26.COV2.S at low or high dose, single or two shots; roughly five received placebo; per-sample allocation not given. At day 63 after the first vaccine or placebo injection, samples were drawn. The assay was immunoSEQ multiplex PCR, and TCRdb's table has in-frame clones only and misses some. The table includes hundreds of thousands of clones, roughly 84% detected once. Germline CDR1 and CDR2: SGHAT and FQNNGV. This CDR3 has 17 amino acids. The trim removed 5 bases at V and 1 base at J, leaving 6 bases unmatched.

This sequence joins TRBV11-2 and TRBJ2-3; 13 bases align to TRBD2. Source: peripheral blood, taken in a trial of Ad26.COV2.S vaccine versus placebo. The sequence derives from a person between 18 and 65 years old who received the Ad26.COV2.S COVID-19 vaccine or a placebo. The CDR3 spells CASSRPTSGRGTDTQYF. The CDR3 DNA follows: TGTGCCAGCAGCCGCCCCACTAGCGGGAGGGGCACAGATACGCAGTATTTT.